Presented here are 4 T cell receptor beta chains from one specimen sequenced in a study of T-cell reconstitution after alpha-beta-depleted transplantation in children. The TCRbeta library was prepared with unique molecular identifiers. TCRdb reanalysed the PCR reads using MiXCR and keeps one entry per CDR3 protein. The table includes approximately 800,000 distinct CDR3 sequences, 15% to 20% detected once. The source material was PBMCs, mostly from graft donor cells, sampled 360 days after TCRalphabeta/CD19-depleted stem cell transplant. These receptor sequences come from a male patient aged 10 to 17 who had a stem cell transplant for acute lymphoblastic leukemia, so the T cells may come from the graft donor.

The J gene is TRBJ2-7, the V gene TRBV11-2; the D is unclear. Trimming cost V 1 base and J 0 bases, with 10 bases left between them. Germline CDR1 is SGHAT and CDR2 is FQNNGV. There are 15 residues in the CDR3. The chain's CDR3 is CASSLGFGSSYEQYF. CDR3 bases: TGTGCCAGCAGCTTAGGGTTTGGCAGCTCCTACGAGCAGTACTTC.

This clonotype was recorded at least ten times. The chain combines TRBV5-4 with TRBJ2-1; 8 bases align to TRBD1. Trimming took 6 bases from V and 8 from J; bases not matched to a gene: 7. Per the germline V gene, CDR1 is SGHNT and CDR2 is YYREEE (reference sequence). CDR3 length: 13 residues. Here the CDR3 reads CASTTDRVYEQFF. For the CDR3, the DNA is TGTGCCAGCACCACGGACAGGGTTTATGAGCAGTTCTTC.

This clonotype was seen a handful of times. The CDR3, as DNA: TGTGCCAGCAGCGTAGAGGCTTGGCCCCAGTACTTC. Encoded protein: CASSVEAWPQYF. This chain joins TRBV9 and TRBJ2-5; D is uncertain. Germline CDR1 and CDR2: SGDLS and YYNGEE. V lost 0 bases and J lost 9, with 9 bases in between. The CDR3 length is 12 residues.

This clonotype was counted a few times. This rearrangement joins TRBV6-5 to TRBJ2-7; possible D gene TRBD1, 5 bases. The CDR3 consists of 15 residues. V was shortened by 1 base and J by 2 bases, with 12 bases between the two germline ends. Germline assignment: CDR1 MNHEY and CDR2 SVGAGI. The CDR3 loop is CASSYWSGNPYEQYF. CDR3 DNA: TGTGCCAGCAGTTACTGGTCAGGGAATCCCTACGAGCAGTACTTC.